This T cell receptor (beta chain) derives from a study of blood T cell repertoires in COVID-19. This CDR3 is 15 amino acids long. The germline gives CDR1 SGHDT, CDR2 YYEEEE. Trimming cost V 1 base and J 1 base, with 8 bases left between them. The repertoire was sequenced with immunoSEQ multiplex PCR; TCRdb's copy has only in-frame clones and lacks some. The table records 97,000 or so clones, more than 85% of them present only once. The chain employs TRBV5-6 and TRBJ1-4; tentatively, D is TRBD1 (5 bases). This TCR came from a young man with acute or convalescent COVID-19. Sequenced material: peripheral blood. DNA of the CDR3: TGTGCCAGCAGCTTGAGGGGTGAAACTAATGAAAAACTGTTTTTT. Translation: CASSLRGETNEKLFF.